These T cell receptor beta chains were read from a single sample in a study of cytomegalovirus exposure and HLA in healthy donors. The method was immunoSEQ multiplex PCR; TCRdb's version includes in-frame clones alone and lacks a portion of them. Among approximately 100,000 clones listed, under 85% were seen once. The material sequenced was PBMCs. All receptors derive from a man between 35 and 55 years old in good health and CMV-seropositive. Both conserved end residues are part of each CDR3. D genes are given only for firm matches. Clone size is stated in some rows and not others, as once, few, many or a class when expanded.

clone_size	v_call	j_call	d_call	cdr3_nt	cdr3_aa
NA	TRBV4-3	TRBJ2-1	NA	TGCGCCAGCAGCCAAGATTTGGGGGGCTCCTACAATGAGCAGTTCTTC	CASSQDLGGSYNEQFF
NA	TRBV5-4	TRBJ1-2	NA	TGTGCCAGCAGCTTGAAGGACAGTCAAGACACCTTC	CASSLKDSQDTF
NA	TRBV4-3	TRBJ2-5	NA	TGCGCCAGCAGCCAGTACGATTTGGGGAGTGTCCAGTACTTC	CASSQYDLGSVQYF
few	TRBV6-5	TRBJ2-7	TRBD2	TGTGCCAGCAGTTCTAGCGGGGGGGCTGAGGAGCAGTACTTC	CASSSSGGAEEQYF
NA	TRBV15	TRBJ2-5	TRBD2	TGTGCCACCAGCAGAGATGGCCCGGGGGGAGACCGTGAGACCCAGTACTTC	CATSRDGPGGDRETQYF
NA	TRBV7-3	TRBJ1-1	NA	TGTGCCAGCAGCTTCTCACAGGGAGACACTGAAGCTTTCTTT	CASSFSQGDTEAFF
NA	TRBV28	TRBJ1-3	NA	TGTGCCAGCAGTTTATACCCCTCGGTAGGGAGATCTGGAAACACCATATATTTT	CASSLYPSVGRSGNTIYF
NA	TRBV28	TRBJ1-5	NA	TGTGCCAGCAGTCCTGATCCGGGGAATCAGCCCCAGCATTTT	CASSPDPGNQPQHF
NA	TRBV6-5	TRBJ1-5	TRBD1	TGTGCCAGCAGCCCGGACAGGTCCAATCAGCCCCAGCATTTT	CASSPDRSNQPQHF
NA	TRBV2	TRBJ1-1	TRBD1	TGTGCCAGCAGTGATGACAGGGCTACTGAAGCTTTCTTT	CASSDDRATEAFF
NA	TRBV28	TRBJ2-7	TRBD2	TGTGCCAGCAGTTCAGCGGGGGTGCCCCCCTACGAGCAGTACTTC	CASSSAGVPPYEQYF
few	TRBV19	TRBJ2-7	NA	TGTGCCAGTAGTATAGTTGCACAAACCGGGAGCCAGGACGAGCAGTACTTC	CASSIVAQTGSQDEQYF
NA	TRBV4-3	TRBJ2-3	TRBD2	TGCGCCAGCAGCCAAGGGTCCCCGGGCGGGGGGCACCCGGATACGCAGTATTTT	CASSQGSPGGGHPDTQYF
NA	TRBV6-1	TRBJ2-7	TRBD1	TGTGCCAGCAGTGAATTTATCGCCGTGACAGGGGTCTCCTACGAGCAGTACTTC	CASSEFIAVTGVSYEQYF
once	TRBV27	TRBJ2-7	TRBD1	TGTGCCAGCAGTTGGGGACAGGGTATCGACGAGCAGTACTTC	CASSWGQGIDEQYF
NA	TRBV11-3	TRBJ2-6	NA	TGTGCCAGCAGCCCTCAATACGGGGTGCTTGGCTCTGGGGCCAACGTCCTGACTTTC	CASSPQYGVLGSGANVLTF
NA	TRBV7-3	TRBJ2-1	NA	TGTGCCAGCAGCATCAGGTCCTCGTCCTACAATGAGCAGTTCTTC	CASSIRSSSYNEQFF
NA	TRBV9	TRBJ1-3	NA	TGTGCCAGCAACTCCCGGGACTCTGGAAACACCATATATTTT	CASNSRDSGNTIYF
NA	TRBV11-1	TRBJ2-3	TRBD2	TGTGCCAGCAGCTTAGGAGAAGCCAGCGGGGTGGCAGATACGCAGTATTTT	CASSLGEASGVADTQYF
many	TRBV2	TRBJ1-5	TRBD1	TGTGCCAGCAGTCTCGCAGGGGGAGAAAATCAGCCCCAGCATTTT	CASSLAGGENQPQHF
NA	TRBV7-2	TRBJ1-1	NA	TGTGCCAGCAGGCCAGCGGCATCTAACACTGAAGCTTTCTTT	CASRPAASNTEAFF
NA	TRBV5-6	TRBJ2-1	TRBD2	TGTGCCAGCAGCCCCCTTCCGGGACTAGCGGGGGCCGCCTACAATGAGCAGTTCTTC	CASSPLPGLAGAAYNEQFF
NA	TRBV10-3	TRBJ2-7	TRBD1	TGTGCCATCAGTGATGAGGACAGGGGAAGTTCCTACGAGCAGTACTTC	CAISDEDRGSSYEQYF
NA	TRBV6-1	TRBJ2-7	TRBD2	TGTGCCAGCCAAACTAGCGGGGGACCCTACGAGCAGTACTTC	CASQTSGGPYEQYF
NA	TRBV5-1	TRBJ2-1	TRBD1	TGCGCCAGCAGCAACCCGGGACAGCCCTTAAGGTACAATGAGCAGTTCTTC	CASSNPGQPLRYNEQFF
NA	TRBV2	TRBJ2-3	NA	TGTGCCAGCAGAGAACAGGAGGTCACAGATACGCAGTATTTT	CASREQEVTDTQYF
NA	TRBV4-2	TRBJ2-7	TRBD2	TGTGCCAGCAGCCAATTGCTAGCGGGGAACGAGCAGTACTTC	CASSQLLAGNEQYF
few	TRBV6-5	TRBJ1-1	NA	TGTGCCAGCAGTTACTCGCAGGGCCTGAACACTGAAGCTTTCTTT	CASSYSQGLNTEAFF
few	TRBV2	TRBJ1-1	NA	TGTGCCACCTCGACAGGAGGGAACACTGAAGCTTTCTTT	CATSTGGNTEAFF
NA	TRBV15	TRBJ1-2	TRBD1	TGTGCCACCAGCAGGGACAGGGCATCCTATGGCTACACCTTC	CATSRDRASYGYTF
NA	TRBV7-8	TRBJ2-3	NA	TGTGCCAGCAGCAGAGACGTGGGGCGCACAGATACGCAGTATTTT	CASSRDVGRTDTQYF
NA	TRBV7-2	TRBJ2-3	TRBD1	TGTGCCAGCAGCTCACCAGGACAGGGCGCTCACAGGCAGTATTTT	CASSSPGQGAHRQYF
NA	TRBV28	TRBJ1-2	NA	TGTGCCAGCAGTGAGGGAATCTATGGCTACACCTTC	CASSEGIYGYTF
few	TRBV5-1	TRBJ1-2	NA	TGCGCCAGCAGCTTAGCCGCCCAGGTTAACTATGGCTACACCTTC	CASSLAAQVNYGYTF
NA	TRBV19	TRBJ1-1	NA	TGTGCCAGTAGTACCCCGGAGCCGTCTGGCACTGAAGCTTTCTTT	CASSTPEPSGTEAFF
NA	TRBV6-5	TRBJ1-5	TRBD1	TGTGCCAGCAGCAGGCCGGGACAGCGCACCCACCCCCAGCATTTT	CASSRPGQRTHPQHF
NA	TRBV5-1	TRBJ2-5	NA	TGCGCCAGCAGCTTGTGGACAGCACAAGAGACCCAGTACTTC	CASSLWTAQETQYF
NA	TRBV9	TRBJ2-7	TRBD2	TGTGCCAGCAGCGTAGGCGGCGGGGGAAGCTCCTACGAGCAGTACTTC	CASSVGGGGSSYEQYF
NA	TRBV20-1	TRBJ2-7	NA	TGCAGTGTAGAGCGGACCTACGAGCAGTACTTC	CSVERTYEQYF
NA	TRBV6-1	TRBJ2-3	NA	TGTGCCAGCAGTGAAGCTAGGCGGGGCACAGATACGCAGTATTTT	CASSEARRGTDTQYF
NA	TRBV27	TRBJ2-1	NA	TGTGCCAGCAGGGTCGGAGGACGGCGGGCAAATGAGCAGTTCTTC	CASRVGGRRANEQFF
NA	TRBV9	TRBJ2-5	NA	TGTGCCAGCAGCGGAGGGCTGCCCCAAGAGACCCAGTACTTC	CASSGGLPQETQYF
NA	TRBV7-8	TRBJ2-1	TRBD1	TGTGCCAGCAGCTATCCCAGGGGGTTATCCGAGCCGTTCTTC	CASSYPRGLSEPFF
NA	TRBV4-1	TRBJ1-2	NA	TGCGCCAGCAGCCAAGGGGGACTCTATGGCTACACCTTC	CASSQGGLYGYTF
NA	TRBV7-2	TRBJ1-6	NA	TGTGCCAGCAGCTTAGCTCCAGGGGAGATTTCACCCCTCCACTTT	CASSLAPGEISPLHF
NA	TRBV7-2	TRBJ2-1	TRBD2	TGTGCCAGCAGCTTCTCCGCTAGCGGGGGGTCAACCTCCTACAATGAGCAGTTCTTC	CASSFSASGGSTSYNEQFF
NA	TRBV30	TRBJ2-5	TRBD2	TGTGCCTGGAGTGGCGGGGGGACCCAGTACTTC	CAWSGGGTQYF